This record covers a single TCR beta chain. This clonotype was seen more than once but under ten times. The antigen it recognizes is unknown. No quality values exist for individual bases; no much larger clone is one base distant. The sample originates from a study of T-cell reconstitution after alpha-beta-depleted transplantation in children (dated by TCRdb to about 2016). For context, the study as a whole: The study quantitatively tracked T-cell immune reconstitution after TCRalphabeta/CD19-depleted allogeneic hematopoietic cell transplantation in children using TCR repertoire profiling. The investigation overall reported the following: About two months after transplant, the apparently early recovery of alphabetaT-cell counts reportedly depended on just several hundred clones that had expanded rapidly and came from non-depleted graft cells. The frequencies of hyperexpanded clones fell over the following months, and after one year, T-cell counts and TCRbeta diversity were mostly attributed to newly produced T cells. In some patients, the high TCRbeta diversity seen at day 60 was put down to recipient T cells and intrathymic progenitors that had survived conditioning.

According to the study, the label for this sample's treatment or condition signals: allogeneic hematopoietic cell transplantation with graft depleted of TCRalphabeta T cells and CD19 B cells. The transplant recipients were children given TCRalphabeta/CD19-depleted allogeneic hematopoietic cell grafts. The library was built by means of PCR. The reads were generated on an Illumina HiSeq 2500. TCR library preparation used molecular barcoding, with unique molecular identifiers applied to normalize quantification of the TCRbeta repertoire. TCRdb took the public reads, trimmed them with fastp at Q25, ran MiXCR for clone calling and kept in-frame beta chains. Every distinct CDR3 protein forms one entry, paired with its most common genes and DNA. This sample has about 980,000 distinct CDR3 sequences in its table, and roughly 29% of those were observed once. The ten top clones hold roughly 27% of the sample.

V ends up 2 bases short and J 8 bases short, with an unmatched junction base count of 9. The CDR3, cysteine through phenylalanine, is 15 amino acids long. This entry keeps only the CDR3 DNA: 45 bases, framed from base 1. Via the germline V gene, CDR1 is SGHTA and CDR2 FQGNSA. The sequence is built from TRBV7-2 and TRBJ2-1; 7 central nucleotides agree with TRBD1. The sample was PBMCs, mostly from graft donor cells, taken 360 days after TCRalphabeta/CD19-depleted stem cell transplant. This receptor was obtained from a boy under three years old who had a stem cell transplant for SCID, so the T cells may come from the graft donor. The CDR3: CASSLKAAGGHEQFF. Here is the DNA: TGTGCCAGCAGCTTAAAAGCCGCAGGGGGACATGAGCAGTTCTTC.